Following are 18 T cell receptor beta chains from one sample sequenced in a study of blood T cell repertoires in COVID-19. Assay used: immunoSEQ multiplex PCR; TCRdb lists only in-frame clones, some missing. The data hold some 340,000 clones, with 85% observed a single time. The sequencing sample was made of peripheral blood. The receptors derive from a young woman with acute or convalescent COVID-19.

The rearrangement uses TRBV5-1 and TRBJ2-2; TRBD2 aligns across 8 bases. CDR3 size: 17 residues. Losses at the gene ends were 1 base for V and 4 bases for J; bases not matched to a gene: 9. From germline, CDR1 is SGHRS and CDR2 YFSETQ. The CDR3 sequence: CASSLFGGALVTGELFF. CDR3 nucleotides: TGCGCCAGCAGCTTGTTCGGGGGGGCCCTTGTCACCGGGGAGCTGTTTTTT. Combining the CDR3 with reference TRBV5-1 and TRBJ2-2 gives the whole variable domain KAGVTQTPRYLIKTRGQQVTLSCSPISGHRSVSWYQQTPGQGLQFLFEYFSETQRNKGNFPGRFSGRQFSNSRSEMNVSTLELGDSALYLCASSLFGGALVTGELFFGEGSRLTVL.

The CDR3: CASSYSGREGGSPLHF. The CDR3 nucleotides are TGTGCCAGCAGTTACTCGGGACGGGAAGGGGGATCACCCCTCCACTTT. This sequence joins TRBV6-5 and TRBJ1-6; D possibly corresponds to TRBD1 (6 bases). Between the trimmed V and J ends, which lost 0 bases and 10 bases, there was a span of 16 bases. Germline CDR1 is MNHEY and CDR2 is SVGAGI. CDR3 length: 16 residues.

This chain joins TRBV6-5 and TRBJ2-1; TRBD1 might be the D (5 bases). The germline V gene encodes CDR1 MNHEY and CDR2 SVGAGI. This CDR3 spans 16 amino acids. V lost 2 bases and J 5 bases, leaving 16 bases between the germline ends. CDR3 in DNA: TGTGCCAGCAGTTACGCGCAGACAGAGCTTCACAATGAGCAGTTCTTC. Translating it yields CASSYAQTELHNEQFF.

This rearrangement joins TRBV18 to TRBJ2-2, with D possibly matching TRBD1 (5 bases). The CDR3 totals 17 residues. V gave up 2 bases and J gave up 0 bases, with 13 bases separating them. Germline CDR1 is KGHSH and CDR2 is LQKENI. The CDR3 spells CASSPIDSFTNTGELFF. The CDR3 DNA sequence: TGTGCCAGCTCACCAATAGACAGTTTTACGAACACCGGGGAGCTGTTTTTT.

This clone was seen only once. V and J are TRBV5-1 and TRBJ2-5, with D unclear. The CDR3 is 14 residues long. Germline CDR1 and CDR2: SGHRS and YFSETQ. V lost 0 bases to trimming and J lost 3 bases, with 9 bases between them. CDR3 DNA: TGCGCCAGCAGCTTGGAGCAGACAAAAGAGACCCAGTACTTC. Its protein product is CASSLEQTKETQYF.

This clone was seen more than once but under ten times. The chain links TRBV14 to TRBJ2-2, with D possibly matching TRBD1 (6 bases). V was shortened by 2 bases and J by 4 bases, with 11 bases between the two germline ends. The CDR3 loop spans 15 amino acids. CDR1 and CDR2 from the germline V gene are SGHDN and FVKESK. CDR3 residues: CASSQHQGSTGELFF. The CDR3 DNA sequence: TGTGCCAGCAGCCAACACCAGGGGAGCACCGGGGAGCTGTTTTTT.

The CDR3 loop is CATAGQGPPEQYF. The DNA of the CDR3 is TGTGCCACTGCGGGACAGGGCCCACCCGAGCAGTACTTC. The rearrangement links TRBV6-6 to TRBJ2-7; 9 bases are a match to TRBD1. J gave up 6 bases and V 10 bases, and 10 bases lay outside the gene matches. Looked up from germline, CDR1 is MNHNY and CDR2 is SVGAGI (reference sequence). The CDR3 length is 13 residues.

This clone showed up just once. The V call is TRBV12-5, the J call TRBJ1-2; TRBD1 matches 7 bases. CDR1 is LGHNT, CDR2 FRNRAP, per germline. With 4 bases clipped from V and 8 bases from J, the junction kept 4 bases outside the gene matches. The CDR3 consists of 12 residues. CDR3 DNA: TGTGCTAGTGGTTCTACAGGGGAAGGCTACACCTTC. It codes for CASGSTGEGYTF.

The chain carries TRBV7-2 and TRBJ1-6, with 7 bases aligning to TRBD1. Germline loops: CDR1 SGHTA, CDR2 FQGNSA. J gave up 7 bases and V 7 bases, and 16 bases lay outside the gene matches. This CDR3 has 17 amino acids. The CDR3 nucleotides are TGTGCCAGCACCCTAGATTCGACAGGGAATGGGAATTCACCCCTCCACTTT. Translating gives CASTLDSTGNGNSPLHF.

The chain joins TRBV30 to TRBJ2-7; perhaps D is TRBD1 or TRBD2 (5 bases each). Trimming shortened V by 5 bases and J by 6 bases, and 14 bases separated the two germline ends. The CDR3 consists of 12 residues. Germline V CDR1 and CDR2: GTSNPN, SVGIG (reference sequence). The DNA of the CDR3 is TGTGCCTGGGGGGGTCAGGAGGTCGAGCAGTACTTC. The encoded protein is CAWGGQEVEQYF.

This clone occurred a few times. CDR3 amino acids: CASRQTASGYEQYF. CDR3 coding DNA: TGTGCCAGCAGACAAACCGCTAGCGGCTACGAGCAGTACTTC. V is TRBV2 and J is TRBJ2-7; 7 bases align to TRBD2. The trim removed 6 bases at V and 3 bases at J, leaving 8 bases unmatched. The CDR3 has 14 amino acids. The V gene's germline CDR1 is SNHLY and CDR2 FYNNEI.

The CDR3 bases are TGTGCCAGCAGTTTGCATGAGACAACTGGAAACACCATATATTTT. Protein: CASSLHETTGNTIYF. This chain joins TRBV28 and TRBJ1-3; D is uncertain. With 3 bases removed from V and 2 bases from J, the gap between germline ends came to 11 bases. This CDR3 comprises 15 residues. In germline, CDR1 is MDHEN, CDR2 SYDVKM.

In this sample, this clone turned up a few times. V gene TRBV5-1 combines with J gene TRBJ1-3; tentatively, D is TRBD1 (5 bases). In germline, CDR1 is SGHRS, CDR2 YFSETQ. CDR3 length equals 11 residues. Deletions cut 7 bases from V and 11 bases from J, with 13 bases between. The DNA of the CDR3 is TGCGCCAGCTTCCCTCAGGGCGCCATATATTTT. Amino acid sequence: CASFPQGAIYF.

The genes are TRBV29-1 and TRBJ2-3; TRBD1 is a possible D gene (6 bases). CDR1 SQVTM and CDR2 ANQGSEA come from the germline V gene. V lost 7 bases and J lost 2, with 13 bases in between. This CDR3 has 13 amino acids. The CDR3 DNA reads as TGCAGCGAGCGTGGACAGTACACAGATACGCAGTATTTT. Translating it yields CSERGQYTDTQYF.

The chain employs TRBV13 and TRBJ1-2; maybe TRBD1 (6 bases). The germline gives CDR1 PRHDT, CDR2 FYEKMQ (reference sequence). The length of the CDR3 is 13 residues. V lost 3 bases, J lost 7 bases, and 12 bases lay in between. CDR3 DNA sequence: TGTGCCAGCAGCTTGGGGGGGGCGGCTGGCTACACCTTC. This sequence encodes CASSLGGAAGYTF.

Comments on this clone: The same CDR3 also results from other DNA sequences found in this sample. The V and J genes are TRBV30 and TRBJ1-2; D is possibly TRBD1 (6 bases). Trimming pared 0 bases from V and 4 bases from J, leaving 6 bases between. This CDR3 has 12 amino acids. Germline CDR1 is GTSNPN and CDR2 is SVGIG (reference sequence). In DNA form, the CDR3 reads TGTGCCTGGAGTGTAGGGGGCTATGGCTACACCTTC. Its translation is CAWSVGGYGYTF.

Only a few counts were recorded for this clone. The chain uses TRBV7-8 and TRBJ2-5; tentatively, D is TRBD2 (5 bases). Between the trimmed V and J ends, which lost 4 bases and 4 bases, there was a span of 13 bases. The CDR3 extends over 14 amino acids. Germline-derived CDR1 and CDR2 are SGHVS and FQNEAQ. The CDR3 coding sequence is TGTGCCAGCAGCTCCCGGACTTCCCCAGAGACCCAGTACTTC. It specifies CASSSRTSPETQYF.

This rearrangement joins TRBV5-1 to TRBJ2-1; 11 bases are a match to TRBD2. J was trimmed by 7 bases and V by 6 bases; bases with no gene match: 12. CDR1 is SGHRS and CDR2 is YFSETQ in the germline V gene. CDR3 length equals 16 residues. This CDR3 is CASTIVAGGPENEQFF. CDR3 coding DNA: TGCGCCAGCACGATAGTAGCGGGAGGGCCGGAGAATGAGCAGTTCTTC. Full variable domain (outside the CDR3, taken from reference TRBV5-1 and TRBJ2-1): KAGVTQTPRYLIKTRGQQVTLSCSPISGHRSVSWYQQTPGQGLQFLFEYFSETQRNKGNFPGRFSGRQFSNSRSEMNVSTLELGDSALYLCASTIVAGGPENEQFFGPGTRLTVL.